The T cell receptor beta chain under discussion was sequenced for a study of T cells expressing NK-cell markers. Across the whole study: Underlying the TCR beta repertoires were sorted CD3+CD56+NKG2C+, CD3+CD56+NKG2C- and CD3+CD56-NKG2C+ T cells. Seropositivity for HCMV was found in seven of the eight sequenced donors, with one seronegative. General observations from the study: The share of CD8+ T cells held by dominant NKG2C+ clonotypes was roughly 1.0-8% in several donors. Dominance of the CD3+CD56-NKG2C+ fraction by these clonotypes also held in four donors.

In regard to this clonotype: Its antigen is unknown.

TCRdb re-called the 5' RACE reads; one entry per CDR3 protein, DNA not given. The table lists roughly 420,000 distinct CDR3 sequences. There are 16 residues in the CDR3. This TCR was sampled from a woman aged 18-70 years in good health. The chain employs TRBV12-3 or TRBV12-4 and TRBJ2-5; without DNA, the TCRdb call of TRBD2 cannot be checked. The sequenced sample was blood T cells: a sorted CD56 or NKG2C T cell subset, CD4+ or CD8+ T cells, or bulk PBMC T cells (not recorded which). The CDR3 loop is CASSPGTSGREETQYF.